This TCR beta chain was sequenced in a study of coeliac disease. In germline, CDR1 is SGHRS, CDR2 YFSETQ. The CDR3 consists of 14 residues. V lost 3 bases to trimming and J lost 2 bases, with 11 bases between them. TCRdb keeps only in-frame clones here, not all; method: immunoSEQ multiplex PCR. The sample yields a few thousand clones, 69% seen once. The rearrangement links TRBV5-1 to TRBJ1-1; TRBD1 might be the D (5 bases). The TCR sequence derives from a woman in her forties. The specimen sequenced was lymphocytes from the gut lamina propria. CDR3 bases: TGCGCCAGCAGCTCGTCAGACAGCAACACTGAAGCTTTCTTT. Translation gives CASSSSDSNTEAFF.